The 6 T cell receptor beta chains below all came from one sample that was sequenced in a study of T cell responses to AZD1222 COVID-19 vaccine. Clones were read by immunoSEQ multiplex PCR, and TCRdb kept only the in-frame ones, dropping some. This sample has 100,000 to 150,000 clones, with over 90% found just once. Sequences were derived from peripheral blood, sampled on day 0 of AZD1222 vaccination. All receptors derive from an adult in good health.

The chain combines TRBV19 with TRBJ1-4; no reliable D call. Per the germline V gene, CDR1 is LNHDA and CDR2 is SQIVND (reference sequence). CDR3 length equals 14 residues. Trimming took off 3 bases at V and 5 bases at J, with 10 bases between the two ends. CDR3 bases: TGTGCCAGTAGTATCACAGTCCTAAATGAAAAACTGTTTTTT. The encoded protein is CASSITVLNEKLFF.

The chain uses TRBV19 and TRBJ1-1; D is unresolved. Germline V CDR1 and CDR2: LNHDA, SQIVND (reference sequence). This CDR3 has 13 residues. The V end was cut by 4 bases, the J end by 7 bases, with 13 bases between. The CDR3 is CASSTPSLGEAFF. DNA of the CDR3: TGTGCCAGTAGTACCCCCTCGCTGGGTGAAGCTTTCTTT.

This clone appeared once. The chain links TRBV6-2 or TRBV6-3 to TRBJ2-1, with 13 bases that match TRBD2. This CDR3 spans 17 amino acids. Germline CDR1 is MNHEY and CDR2 is SVGEGT. Trimming removed 4 bases from V and 6 bases from J; junction bases left unmatched: 9. The CDR3 protein is CASSFARTSGSRNEQFF. Written as DNA, the CDR3 is TGTGCCAGCAGTTTCGCCCGGACTAGCGGGAGCCGCAATGAGCAGTTCTTC.

The chain uses TRBV7-9 and TRBJ2-7, with D perhaps matching TRBD1 (5 bases). The CDR3 spans 13 residues. The germline V and J ends were trimmed by 5 bases and 0 bases, with 8 bases remaining between them. CDR1 SEHNR and CDR2 FQNEAQ come from the germline V gene (reference sequence). The CDR3: CASSRQPSYEQYF. CDR3 coding DNA: TGTGCCAGCAGCCGACAGCCCTCCTACGAGCAGTACTTC.

The chain has TRBV7-9 and TRBJ2-7; D gene unclear. Germline V gives CDR1 SEHNR, CDR2 FQNEAQ (reference sequence). The ends were cut back, 5 bases at V and 2 bases at J, with 7 bases in the middle. The CDR3 covers 12 residues. The CDR3 loop reads CASSAQTYEQYF. CDR3 in DNA: TGTGCCAGCAGCGCTCAAACCTACGAGCAGTACTTC.

This sequence joins TRBV7-8 and TRBJ2-7; a possible D gene is TRBD2 (6 bases). In germline, CDR1 is SGHVS, CDR2 FQNEAQ. The V and J ends lost 10 bases and 2 bases respectively, with 21 bases between them. The CDR3 loop spans 15 amino acids. CDR3 in amino acids: CATSGLSGQAYEQYF. CDR3 nucleotides: TGTGCCACCAGTGGGCTTAGCGGTCAAGCCTACGAGCAGTACTTC.